This T cell receptor beta chain originates from a study of blood T cell repertoires in COVID-19. About the study: Spain, Italy and the United States supplied samples that represented acute and convalescent COVID-19. Nucleic acid was either cDNA or gDNA, and it came from T cells, B-cell-depleted T cells, or PBMCs.

The CDR3 runs to 11 residues. The V end was cut by 7 bases, the J end by 6 bases, with 7 bases between. CDR1 and CDR2 from the germline V gene are PRHDT and FYEKMQ (reference sequence). This clone was detected only a few times. Source study methods: Quantification of nucleated cells was approximated via reference gene primer amplification. Sequencing was performed with immunoSEQ multiplex PCR; in TCRdb, only in-frame clones are kept and a portion is missing. V, J and clone size reflect that table, while D and trimming were determined from the DNA. The sample lists about 80,000 clones; 60% to 85% were seen once.

This clonotype was sampled from a human donor in a cohort sampled during active COVID-19. The material sequenced was peripheral blood. The chain carries TRBV13 and TRBJ1-5; D remains unclear. CDR3 region: CASTSLQPQHF. DNA for the CDR3: TGTGCCAGCACTAGTCTTCAGCCCCAGCATTTT.